These T cell receptor beta chains were read from a single sample in a study of T cell repertoires in cytomegalovirus infection. Via MiXCR, TCRdb re-called the reads, giving one row per CDR3 protein. Altogether hundreds of thousands of distinct CDR3 sequences are present, almost 30% being singletons, with the ten largest covering 20%. The antigens of these receptors remain unknown. This specimen consisted of cultured PBMCs, obtained from culture after CMV antigen stimulation. The receptors originated from a human donor in good health (CMV status not recorded). Some clones in this sample may be carry-over from other donors' samples. CDR3s include the opening cysteine and the closing phenylalanine or tryptophan. The D gene is left open where the match is weak. Not all rows give a size; the values are once, few, many and, for expanded clones, a class.

CDR3aa,CDR3nt,abundance,d_gene,j_gene,v_gene
CASSSLNRGNEKLFF,TGTGCCAGCAGTTCGCTTAACAGGGGTAATGAAAAACTGTTTTTT,few,TRBD1,TRBJ1-4,TRBV12-3/TRBV12-4
CASSIVPGGARYEQFF,TGTGCCAGCAGCATAGTTCCTGGGGGAGCTCGGTATGAGCAGTTCTTC,few,NA,TRBJ2-1,TRBV28
CASSFQPGANTDTQYF,TGTGCCAGCAGTTTTCAGCCAGGGGCAAATACAGATACGCAGTATTTT,few,NA,TRBJ2-3,TRBV12-3/TRBV12-4
CSASLMRGYNEQFF,TGCAGTGCTAGTCTCATGAGGGGTTACAATGAGCAGTTCTTC,NA,NA,TRBJ2-1,TRBV20-1
CASSRTTESYGYTF,TGTGCCAGCAGCCGCACGACGGAAAGTTATGGCTACACCTTC,NA,NA,TRBJ1-2,TRBV12-3/TRBV12-4
CSATVPHVGYTF,TGCAGTGCGACAGTCCCCCATGTTGGCTACACCTTC,few,NA,TRBJ1-2,TRBV20-1
CSALGGSGYTF,TGCAGTGCCCTTGGGGGGTCTGGCTACACCTTC,few,NA,TRBJ1-2,TRBV20-1
CASSDPRGGLGSYNEQFF,TGTGCCAGCAGCGACCCCAGAGGCGGCTTGGGCTCCTACAATGAGCAGTTCTTC,many,NA,TRBJ2-1,TRBV7-6
CASSLDRNSNYGYTF,TGTGCCAGCAGCCTAGACAGAAACTCTAACTATGGCTACACCTTC,few,NA,TRBJ1-2,TRBV7-2
CASSFLQGNEKLFF,TGTGCCAGCAGCTTCTTGCAAGGGAATGAAAAACTGTTTTTT,NA,NA,TRBJ1-4,TRBV5-6
CASSPVFDRGYSPLHF,TGCGCCAGCAGCCCCGTATTCGACAGGGGTTATTCACCCCTCCACTTT,NA,TRBD1,TRBJ1-6,TRBV5-1
CASSRLYSNQPQHF,TGTGCCAGCAGTCGCCTATATAGCAATCAGCCCCAGCATTTT,NA,NA,TRBJ1-5,TRBV27
CASSFSRGRSGETQYF,TGTGCCAGCAGTTTTTCTCGGGGGAGATCGGGGGAGACCCAGTACTTC,NA,NA,TRBJ2-5,TRBV28
CASSLAGAPTNEQFF,TGTGCCAGCAGTTTAGCGGGAGCCCCGACCAATGAGCAGTTCTTC,few,TRBD2,TRBJ2-1,TRBV6-5
CASRSTGTGFGYTF,TGTGCCAGCAGATCCACCGGGACAGGGTTTGGCTACACCTTC,NA,TRBD1,TRBJ1-2,TRBV28
CARDLGLNEQFF,TGTGCCAGGGACTTGGGACTCAATGAGCAGTTCTTC,few,NA,TRBJ2-1,TRBV2
CASSLARFGGELYTEAFF,TGTGCCAGCAGCTTAGCGCGCTTCGGGGGGGAGCTCTACACTGAAGCTTTCTTT,NA,NA,TRBJ1-1,TRBV7-8
CASQGQVNTEAFF,TGTGCCAGCCAGGGACAGGTTAACACTGAAGCTTTCTTT,few,TRBD1,TRBJ1-1,TRBV19
CASSPDPVRGTQYF,TGTGCCAGCAGCCCTGACCCCGTTCGTGGGACCCAGTACTTC,NA,NA,TRBJ2-5,TRBV5-4
CASSSGQLLAKNIQYF,TGTGCCAGCAGTTCGGGACAGCTACTAGCCAAAAACATTCAGTACTTC,NA,TRBD1,TRBJ2-4,TRBV27
CASSVVSDRAEQFF,TGTGCCAGCAGCGTAGTCTCAGATCGGGCCGAGCAGTTCTTC,NA,NA,TRBJ2-1,TRBV9
CATSRLAAHNEQFF,TGTGCCACCAGCAGGCTAGCGGCCCACAATGAGCAGTTCTTC,few,TRBD2,TRBJ2-1,TRBV15
CASMIDGNTEAFF,TGTGCCAGCATGATCGACGGGAACACTGAAGCTTTCTTT,NA,NA,TRBJ1-1,TRBV6-6
CASSDSQTGGYEQYF,TGTGCCAGCAGTGACTCTCAAACCGGAGGGTACGAGCAGTACTTC,few,NA,TRBJ2-7,TRBV6-1
CASSPVRQRSYNEQFF,TGTGCCAGCAGTCCCGTTAGACAGCGCTCCTACAATGAGCAGTTCTTC,NA,NA,TRBJ2-1,TRBV6-5
CASSTPGGMNTEAFF,TGTGCCAGCAGTACACCTGGAGGAATGAACACTGAAGCTTTCTTT,NA,NA,TRBJ1-1,TRBV5-4
CASSSLGGAYNEQFF,TGTGCCAGCAGCTCCTTAGGGGGCGCTTACAATGAGCAGTTCTTC,NA,TRBD1,TRBJ2-1,TRBV7-8
CASSLESSRREQYF,TGTGCCAGCAGCTTAGAGAGCAGCCGTCGAGAGCAGTACTTC,few,NA,TRBJ2-7,TRBV11-2